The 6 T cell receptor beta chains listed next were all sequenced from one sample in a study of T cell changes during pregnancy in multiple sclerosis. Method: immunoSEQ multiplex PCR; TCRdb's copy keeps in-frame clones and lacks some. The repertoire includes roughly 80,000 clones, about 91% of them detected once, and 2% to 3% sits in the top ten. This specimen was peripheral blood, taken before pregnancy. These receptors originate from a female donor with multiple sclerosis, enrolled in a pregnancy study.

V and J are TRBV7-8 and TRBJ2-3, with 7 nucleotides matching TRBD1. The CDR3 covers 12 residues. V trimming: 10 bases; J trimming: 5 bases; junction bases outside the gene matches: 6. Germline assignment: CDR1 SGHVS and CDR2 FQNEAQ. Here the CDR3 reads CATTGLRDTQYF. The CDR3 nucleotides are TGTGCCACGACAGGGCTCCGAGATACGCAGTATTTT. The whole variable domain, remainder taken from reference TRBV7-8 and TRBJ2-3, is GAGVSQSPRYKVAKRGQDVALRCDPISGHVSLFWYQQALGQGPEFLTYFQNEAQLDKSGLPSDRFFAERPEGSVSTLKIQRTQQEDSAVYLCATTGLRDTQYFGPGTRLTVL.

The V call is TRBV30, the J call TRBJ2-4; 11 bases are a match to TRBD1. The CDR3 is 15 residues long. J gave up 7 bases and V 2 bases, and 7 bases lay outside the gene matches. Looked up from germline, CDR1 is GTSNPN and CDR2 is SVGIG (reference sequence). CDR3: CAWSLTGTGGNIQYF. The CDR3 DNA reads TGTGCCTGGAGTCTTACCGGGACAGGGGGTAACATTCAGTACTTC. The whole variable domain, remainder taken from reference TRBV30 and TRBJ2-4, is SQTIHQWPATLVQPVGSPLSLECTVEGTSNPNLYWYRQAAGRGLQLLFYSVGIGQISSEVPQNLSASRPQDRQFILSSKKLLLSDSGFYLCAWSLTGTGGNIQYFGAGTRLSVL.

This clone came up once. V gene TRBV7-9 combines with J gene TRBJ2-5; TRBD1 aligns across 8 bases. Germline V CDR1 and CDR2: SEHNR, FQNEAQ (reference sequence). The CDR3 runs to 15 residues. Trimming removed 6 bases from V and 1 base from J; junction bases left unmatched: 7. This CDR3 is CASSSLDRVQETQYF. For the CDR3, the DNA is TGTGCCAGCAGTTCACTGGACAGGGTCCAAGAGACCCAGTACTTC.

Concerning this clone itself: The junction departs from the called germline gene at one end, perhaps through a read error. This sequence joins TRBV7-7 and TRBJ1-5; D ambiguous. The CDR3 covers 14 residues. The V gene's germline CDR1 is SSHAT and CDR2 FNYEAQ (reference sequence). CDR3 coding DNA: TGTGCTAGCAGTCTCAGAAATAGCAATCAGCCCCAGCATTTT. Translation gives CASSLRNSNQPQHF.

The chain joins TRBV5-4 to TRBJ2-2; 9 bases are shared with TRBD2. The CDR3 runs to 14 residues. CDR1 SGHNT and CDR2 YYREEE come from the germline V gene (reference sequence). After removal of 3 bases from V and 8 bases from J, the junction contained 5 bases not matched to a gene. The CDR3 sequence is CASSSGLAGGELFF. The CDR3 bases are TGTGCCAGCAGCTCGGGACTAGCAGGGGGGGAGCTGTTTTTT.

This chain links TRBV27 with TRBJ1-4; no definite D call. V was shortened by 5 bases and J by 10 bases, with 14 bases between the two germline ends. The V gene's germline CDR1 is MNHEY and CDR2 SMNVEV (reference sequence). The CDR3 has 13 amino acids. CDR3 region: CASSPDNLGKLFF. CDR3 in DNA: TGTGCCAGCAGTCCCGACAACTTGGGAAAACTGTTTTTT.